This T cell receptor (beta chain) is drawn from a study of Ad26.COV2.S vaccination and SARS-CoV-2 variants. Study findings and constraints: The TCR breadth and depth analyses may have understated or missed part of the total T cell responses.

Trimming took 1 base from V and 5 from J, leaving 5 bases between them. The CDR3 is 12 residues long. Germline assignment: CDR1 KGHSH and CDR2 LQKENI. As regards this clone: Its antigen is unidentified.

Method: immunoSEQ multiplex PCR; TCRdb's copy keeps in-frame clones and lacks some. The sample holds around 170,000 clones, around 88% seen once. V and J are TRBV18 and TRBJ2-5; D is undetermined. The material was peripheral blood, obtained after recovery from COVID-19. The TCR originated in a human donor who had recovered from COVID-19. This chain's CDR3 is CASSPLGETQYF. The DNA for the CDR3 is TGTGCCAGCTCACCACTAGGCGAGACCCAGTACTTC.